Listed here are 13 T cell receptor beta chains from one sample, sequenced in a study of cytomegalovirus exposure and HLA in healthy donors. Researchers ran the PCR with 60 Vbeta and 13 Jbeta primers. Sequencing used immunoSEQ multiplex PCR; TCRdb keeps in-frame clones, though not all of them. Seen here are fewer than 200,000 clones, around 82% observed once, and the top ten hold roughly 1.5%. What was sequenced was PBMCs. The receptors derive from a male donor in good health and CMV-seronegative.

The rearrangement joins TRBV6-1 to TRBJ2-5, with D unresolved. The J call may be in error: the DNA end matches TRBJ2-7 better. This CDR3 is 11 amino acids long. Germline V gene data show CDR1 as MNHNS and CDR2 as SASEGT. CDR3 protein: CASSVVYEQYF. The DNA for the CDR3 is TGTGCCAGCAGTGTGGTGTACGAGCAGTACTTC.

This clone was found once. The CDR3 sequence: CASSQDGQVGETQYF. The CDR3 DNA reads as TGTGCCAGCAGCCAAGATGGACAGGTAGGCGAGACCCAGTACTTC. The chain is built from TRBV4-2 and TRBJ2-5, with 7 nucleotides matching TRBD1. The CDR3 is made up of 15 amino acids. Germline lookup yields CDR1 LGHNA and CDR2 YNFKEQ. The junction had 6 bases not matched to a gene; V was cut back by 0 bases and J by 5 bases.

The rearrangement links TRBV2 to TRBJ2-4; no clear D gene. The CDR3 sequence is 14 residues long. Germline V gives CDR1 SNHLY, CDR2 FYNNEI. V lost 8 bases and J 0 bases, leaving 11 bases between the germline ends. The CDR3 sequence is CASCSLLAKNIQYF. DNA of the CDR3: TGTGCCAGCTGTAGTTTGCTAGCCAAAAACATTCAGTACTTC. Looking up the rest from reference TRBV2 and TRBJ2-4 gives the full variable domain: EPEVTQTPSHQVTQMGQEVILRCVPISNHLYFYWYRQILGQKVEFLVSFYNNEISEKSEIFDDQFSVERPDGSNFTLKIRSTKLEDSAMYFCASCSLLAKNIQYFGAGTRLSVL.

With respect to this clone: Other DNA sequences in this specimen translate into the identical CDR3. The chain uses TRBV6-6 and TRBJ2-7; weak D call: TRBD2 (6 bases). The CDR3 totals 15 residues. Between the trimmed V and J ends, which lost 2 bases and 3 bases, there was a span of 14 bases. The germline V gene encodes CDR1 MNHNY and CDR2 SVGAGI (reference sequence). The CDR3 bases are TGTGCCAGCAGTTACCTCGCGGGACCTCTCTACGAGCAGTACTTC. Its translation: CASSYLAGPLYEQYF.

The chain combines TRBV27 with TRBJ1-2, with D uncertain. The CDR3 spans 10 residues. V lost 2 bases, J lost 10 bases, and 5 bases lay in between. Germline CDR1 MNHEY, CDR2 SMNVEV (reference sequence). CDR3 DNA sequence: TGTGCCAGCAGTTTAGGCCTCTACACCTTC. It is translated as CASSLGLYTF.

The chain carries TRBV2 and TRBJ2-1, with 11 bases aligning to TRBD2. Trimming at V came to 2 bases and at J to 4 bases, leaving 4 bases not matched to a gene. From germline, CDR1 is SNHLY and CDR2 FYNNEI. The CDR3 has 16 amino acids. The CDR3 here is CASSELGLADYNEQFF. DNA of the CDR3: TGTGCCAGCAGTGAACTGGGACTAGCGGATTACAATGAGCAGTTCTTC.

The table lists this clone with a count of one. The same CDR3 can be traced to other DNA sequences in this sample. DNA of the CDR3: TGTGCCAGCAGCGTCCGACGCAGCCCAGGCCCCCAGCAGTTCTTC. Its translation: CASSVRRSPGPQQFF. V is TRBV21-1 and J is TRBJ2-1; the table's TRBD1 call for D was not verified on the DNA. TRBV21-1 is described as a pseudogene. The CDR3 covers 15 residues.

The chain uses TRBV19 and TRBJ2-5; D possibly corresponds to TRBD1 (6 bases). The CDR3 covers 14 residues. Trimming pared 5 bases from V and 5 bases from J, leaving 15 bases between. The germline V gene encodes CDR1 LNHDA and CDR2 SQIVND (reference sequence). The chain's CDR3 is CASSQRTAWETQYF. DNA for the CDR3: TGTGCCAGTAGTCAAAGGACAGCCTGGGAGACCCAGTACTTC.

This sequence joins TRBV6-5 and TRBJ1-5; TRBD1 aligns across 9 bases. Germline CDR1 MNHEY, CDR2 SVGAGI. The length of the CDR3 is 15 residues. The J segment lost 4 bases and the V segment lost 5 bases, leaving 6 bases of the junction unmatched. CDR3 loop: CASSPTGQGNQPQHF. CDR3 in DNA: TGTGCCAGCAGTCCCACCGGACAGGGGAATCAGCCCCAGCATTTT.

The chain joins TRBV7-3 to TRBJ2-7; 7 positions match TRBD1. The CDR3 contains 14 residues. V dropped 0 bases and J dropped 3; count of bases not matched to a gene: 2. CDR1 and CDR2 from the germline V gene are SGHTA and FQGTGA. The CDR3 sequence is CASSLTGDSYEQYF. In DNA form, the CDR3 reads TGTGCCAGCAGCTTAACTGGGGACAGCTACGAGCAGTACTTC. The full variable domain, rest sourced from reference TRBV7-3 and TRBJ2-7, is GAGVSQTPSNKVTEKGKYVELRCDPISGHTALYWYRQSLGQGPEFLIYFQGTGAADDSGLPNDRFFAVRPEGSVSTLKIQRTERGDSAVYLCASSLTGDSYEQYFGPGTRLTVT.

The J gene is TRBJ2-7, the V gene TRBV6-5; D is possibly TRBD1 (6 bases). Trimming took 7 bases from V and 7 from J, leaving 23 bases between them. CDR3 length equals 15 residues. Germline V gene sequence: CDR1 MNHEY, CDR2 SVGAGI. CDR3 sequence (DNA): TGTGCCAGCACACGCCCCGGGACACCGGTGGGGGAGCAGTACTTC. Translated, it gives CASTRPGTPVGEQYF.

As for this clone: One junction end disagrees with the germline gene, perhaps due to a read error. The chain joins TRBV7-9 to TRBJ2-1; a weak D match, TRBD1 (6 bases). CDR3 length: 11 amino acids. Germline V gene lookup returns CDR1 SEHNR and CDR2 FQNEAQ (reference sequence). For the CDR3, the DNA is TGTTCCAGCTTGGGGGCTTATGAGCAGTTCTTC. Amino acids: CSSLGAYEQFF.

In the case of this clone: A junction end diverges from the germline sequence, so it may reflect a read error. This chain joins TRBV7-9 and TRBJ1-2, with D unresolved. The CDR3 is 12 amino acids. CDR1 and CDR2 (germline): SEHNR, FQNEAQ (reference sequence). The CDR3 DNA reads TGTTCCAGCAGCTCCACAGAAGGAGGCTACACCTTC. It specifies CSSSSTEGGYTF.